This entry describes one T cell receptor (beta chain). This entry comes from a study of control samples from healthy donors and cancer patients. CDR1 is MNHEY, CDR2 SVGAGI, per germline. V lost 6 bases to trimming and J lost 6 bases, with 17 bases between them. CDR3 size: 14 residues. Clones were sequenced by immunoSEQ multiplex PCR, and TCRdb holds only the in-frame ones, with some missing. The repertoire includes 150,000 to 200,000 clones, around 94% of them detected once, and 1.3% to 1.5% sits in the top ten. The chain is built from TRBV6-5 and TRBJ1-2; unclear D gene. The origin of this receptor is a young man in good health. Specimen: blood. The CDR3 bases are TGTGCCAGCAGGACCCCGTGGAGGGCTCATGGCTACACCTTC. It specifies CASRTPWRAHGYTF.